This TCR beta chain comes out of a study of beta chain features in type 1 diabetes. The sequenced template was cDNA made from the entire isolated RNA. Regulatory, naive and central memory T cell samples averaged approximately 3.9 million reads. Sequencing was performed with immunoSEQ multiplex PCR; in TCRdb, only in-frame clones are kept and a portion is missing. This table has about 210,000 clones, roughly 11% appearing once. Based on CD45RO/CCR7/CD25/CD127/CD95/CD27, CD4+ regulatory, stem cell-like memory, naive and central memory cells were sorted. This CDR3 is built from 13 residues. Germline CDR1 SQVTM, CDR2 ANQGSEA. V gave up 3 bases and J gave up 5 bases; unmatched junction bases: 6. Overall study results and limits: Whether HLA type influences TCRB rearrangement remained unresolved here. All four CD4+ subsets from Type 1 diabetes patients carried moderately but significantly shorter TCRB CDR3s.

This clone was recorded a few times. The antigen is undetermined. The TCR comes from a man between 18 and 29 years old in good health. The sample comprised central memory CD4+ T cells from blood. J is TRBJ2-5 and V is TRBV29-1; 7 positions match TRBD2. CDR3 bases: TGCAGCGTTGATACCCAGGGAGGGGAGACCCAGTACTTC. Residues: CSVDTQGGETQYF.